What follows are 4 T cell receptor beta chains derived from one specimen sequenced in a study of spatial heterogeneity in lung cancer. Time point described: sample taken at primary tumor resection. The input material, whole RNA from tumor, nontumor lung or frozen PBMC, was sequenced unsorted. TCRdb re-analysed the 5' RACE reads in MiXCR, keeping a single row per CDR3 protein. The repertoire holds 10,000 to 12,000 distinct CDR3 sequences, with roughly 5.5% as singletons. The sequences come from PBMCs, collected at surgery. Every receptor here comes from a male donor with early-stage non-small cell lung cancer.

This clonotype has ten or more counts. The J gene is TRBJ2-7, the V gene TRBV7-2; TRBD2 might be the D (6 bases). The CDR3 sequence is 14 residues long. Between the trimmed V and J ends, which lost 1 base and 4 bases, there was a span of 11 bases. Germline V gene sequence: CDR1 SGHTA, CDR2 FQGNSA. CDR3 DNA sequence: TGTGCCAGCAGCTTAGGACTAGAGGCGTACGAGCAGTACTTC. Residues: CASSLGLEAYEQYF. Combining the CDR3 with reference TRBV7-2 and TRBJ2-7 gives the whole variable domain GAGVSQSPSNKVTEKGKDVELRCDPISGHTALYWYRQSLGQGLEFLIYFQGNSAPDKSGLPSDRFSAERTGGSVSTLTIQRTQQEDSAVYLCASSLGLEAYEQYFGPGTRLTVT.

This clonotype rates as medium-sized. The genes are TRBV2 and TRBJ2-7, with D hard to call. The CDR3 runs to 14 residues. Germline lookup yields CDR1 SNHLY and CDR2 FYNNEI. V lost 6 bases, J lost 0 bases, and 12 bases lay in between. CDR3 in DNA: TGTGCCAGCAGCCTCGAGACATCCTCCTACGAGCAGTACTTC. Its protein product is CASSLETSSYEQYF.

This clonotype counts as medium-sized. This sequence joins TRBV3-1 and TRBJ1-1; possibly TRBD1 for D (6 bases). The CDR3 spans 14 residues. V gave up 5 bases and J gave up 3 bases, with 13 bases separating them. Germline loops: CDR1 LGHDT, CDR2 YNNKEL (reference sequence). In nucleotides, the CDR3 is TGTGCCAGCAGCGAGTATAACAGGGACACTGAAGCTTTCTTT. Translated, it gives CASSEYNRDTEAFF.

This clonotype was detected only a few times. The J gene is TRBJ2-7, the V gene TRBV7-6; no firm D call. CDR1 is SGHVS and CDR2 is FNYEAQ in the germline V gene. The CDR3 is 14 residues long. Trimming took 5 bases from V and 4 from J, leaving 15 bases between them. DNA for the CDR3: TGTGCCAGCAGCGCCAATACCCTGGCGTACGAGCAGTACTTC. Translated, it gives CASSANTLAYEQYF.